Following are 13 T cell receptor beta chains from one sample sequenced in a study of blood T cell repertoires in COVID-19 (dated by TCRdb to about 2020). Library prep was done by the immunoSEQ multiplex PCR assay. TCRdb carries this immuneACCESS record with in-frame sequences only. Its versions omit some clonotypes, under half of them owing to an unresolved V gene in the studies checked, with the rest unexplained. This sample comprises some 97,000 clones, just over 90% of them detected only once. 4.5% to 5.5% of the sample rests with the top ten. The sample consisted of peripheral blood. The receptors were sampled from a man in his fifties or sixties with acute or convalescent COVID-19.

CDR3: CATRMGQGATDTQYF. DNA for the CDR3: TGTGCCACCAGGATGGGACAGGGGGCCACAGATACGCAGTATTTT. The V call is TRBV24-1, the J call TRBJ2-3; 12 bases are shared with TRBD1. The V gene end was trimmed by 7 bases and the J gene end by 2 bases; junction bases not matched to a gene: 3. The germline V gene has CDR1 KGHDR and CDR2 SFDVKD. CDR3 length: 15 amino acids.

V and J are TRBV6-1 and TRBJ1-2; D not certain. Germline-derived CDR1 and CDR2 are MNHNS and SASEGT. V shed 2 bases and J shed 1 base, with 5 bases lying between them. This CDR3 region has 13 residues. CDR3: CASSESFNYGYTF. In DNA, the CDR3 is TGTGCCAGCAGTGAATCCTTTAACTATGGCTACACCTTC.

V usage is TRBV4-3 and J usage is TRBJ1-2; 10 nucleotides line up with TRBD1. CDR3 length equals 16 residues. Germline assignment: CDR1 LGHNA and CDR2 YSLEER. V lost 1 base to trimming and J lost 4 bases; unmatched junction nucleotides: 6. The CDR3 sequence is CASSQGAGTGAYGYTF. CDR3 nucleotide sequence: TGCGCCAGCAGCCAAGGGGCCGGGACAGGGGCCTATGGCTACACCTTC.

Comments on this clone: The same CDR3 arises from other DNA sequences in this sample as well. This chain uses TRBV19 with TRBJ1-3; D is perhaps TRBD1 (6 bases). In germline, CDR1 is LNHDA, CDR2 SQIVND (reference sequence). The V end was cut by 3 bases, the J end by 0 bases, with 12 bases between. There are 16 residues in the CDR3. CDR3 sequence reads: CASSIGGRRSGNTIYF. The CDR3 bases are TGTGCCAGTAGTATTGGGGGCCGCCGCTCTGGAAACACCATATATTTT.

The rearrangement links TRBV14 to TRBJ1-1, with unresolved D. This CDR3 is built from 15 residues. Trimming shortened V by 4 bases and J by 4 bases, and 16 bases separated the two germline ends. Germline V lookup: CDR1 SGHDN, CDR2 FVKESK. The CDR3 nucleotides read TGTGCCAGCAGCCTCCCGATCCCCCTGAGCACTGAAGCTTTCTTT. Encoded protein: CASSLPIPLSTEAFF.

This chain connects TRBV29-1 to TRBJ2-7; a possible D gene is TRBD1 (8 bases). V gave up 5 bases and J gave up 4 bases, with 15 bases separating them. CDR1 and CDR2 (germline): SQVTM, ANQGSEA. This CDR3 comprises 13 residues. This chain's CDR3 is CSVTGQGLYEQYF. CDR3 DNA sequence: TGCAGCGTTACTGGACAGGGACTATACGAGCAGTACTTC.

This chain joins TRBV5-4 and TRBJ1-2; tentative D call: TRBD1 (6 bases). V was trimmed by 3 bases and J by 7 bases, leaving 13 bases between them. This CDR3 is built from 13 residues. Germline lookup yields CDR1 SGHNT and CDR2 YYREEE (reference sequence). This CDR3 is CASSSPRGVGYTF. CDR3 in DNA: TGTGCCAGCAGCTCACCCAGGGGTGTTGGCTACACCTTC.

V is TRBV6-1 and J is TRBJ1-2; D gene uncertain. CDR3 length equals 14 residues. The germline V gene encodes CDR1 MNHNS and CDR2 SASEGT. V lost 2 bases and J lost 6, with 13 bases in between. CDR3: CASSELGTGDGYTF. The CDR3 DNA sequence: TGTGCCAGCAGTGAACTCGGTACCGGGGATGGCTACACCTTC.

J is TRBJ2-3 and V is TRBV2; 13 nucleotides match TRBD2. J was trimmed by 0 bases and V by 6 bases; bases with no gene match: 3. The CDR3 runs 16 residues. CDR1 SNHLY and CDR2 FYNNEI come from the germline V gene. This chain's CDR3 is CASRGGLAGSTDTQYF. For the CDR3, the DNA is TGTGCCAGCAGGGGGGGACTAGCGGGAAGCACAGATACGCAGTATTTT. Full variable domain (remainder filled in from reference TRBV2 and TRBJ2-3): EPEVTQTPSHQVTQMGQEVILRCVPISNHLYFYWYRQILGQKVEFLVSFYNNEISEKSEIFDDQFSVERPDGSNFTLKIRSTKLEDSAMYFCASRGGLAGSTDTQYFGPGTRLTVL.

The genes are TRBV12-5 and TRBJ2-1, with no clear D. CDR1 is LGHNT and CDR2 is FRNRAP in the germline V gene. The CDR3 extends over 15 amino acids. V was pared by 0 bases and J by 0 bases, with 6 bases between. CDR3: CASGLVHGSYNEQFF. The CDR3 DNA sequence: TGTGCTAGTGGTTTGGTCCACGGCTCCTACAATGAGCAGTTCTTC.

This rearrangement joins TRBV7-6 to TRBJ2-2; D possibly corresponds to TRBD2 (6 bases). The CDR3 sequence is 15 residues long. Germline V lookup: CDR1 SGHVS, CDR2 FNYEAQ. V lost 1 base, J lost 7 bases, and 13 bases lay in between. DNA of the CDR3: TGTGCCAGCAGCTTAGAACTAGCATCCCACGGGGAGCTGTTTTTT. It codes for CASSLELASHGELFF.

J is TRBJ1-5 and V is TRBV12-5, with TRBD1 matching 8 bases. V lost 1 base and J lost 0; bases outside the gene matches: 5. The CDR3 covers 17 residues. The germline V gene encodes CDR1 LGHNT and CDR2 FRNRAP. The CDR3 sequence is CASGLAGQAYSNQPQHF. The CDR3 nucleotides read TGTGCTAGTGGTTTGGCGGGACAGGCCTATAGCAATCAGCCCCAGCATTTT.

V and J are TRBV13 and TRBJ1-2, with TRBD1 matching 12 bases. The CDR3 has 14 amino acids. The junction had 5 bases not matched to a gene; V was cut back by 5 bases and J by 7 bases. Germline V gives CDR1 PRHDT, CDR2 FYEKMQ (reference sequence). CDR3: CASSPGTGGPGYTF. The CDR3 nucleotides are TGTGCCAGCAGCCCGGGGACAGGGGGCCCTGGCTACACCTTC.